The clone carrying this T cell receptor (beta chain) was counted many times. The data belong to a study of T cells after yellow fever vaccination. A process of 5'RACE template switching, which added a universal primer site and UMIs, was used to make TCR cDNA. MiXCR was run by TCRdb on the 5' RACE reads, yielding one entry per CDR3 protein. Altogether tens of thousands of distinct CDR3 sequences are present, around 5% being singletons, with the ten largest covering 35% to 50%. Per germline, CDR1 SQVTM and CDR2 ANQGSEA. This CDR3 contains 10 residues. V lost 8 bases and J lost 8, with 10 bases in between.

The chain carries TRBV29-1 and TRBJ2-1; no clear D gene. This TCR was sampled from a man aged 30 to 45 who received the YFV17D yellow fever vaccine. The sample in question was CD8+ T cells sorted from PBMCs, obtained 10 days after the yellow fever booster vaccination. The CDR3 DNA sequence: TGCAGCTCCGTAGCCCATGAGCAGTTCTTC. Protein sequence: CSSVAHEQFF.